A selection of T cell receptor beta chains follows, all from one sample in a study of blood T cell repertoires in COVID-19. TCRdb's copy holds only in-frame clones and misses some; the assay was immunoSEQ multiplex PCR. The table records about 170,000 clones, just under 90% of them present only once. Sequencing was done on a sample of peripheral blood. These receptors were taken from a man younger than 35 with active or convalescent COVID-19. CDR3s include the opening cysteine and the closing phenylalanine or tryptophan. A D gene is named only where the DNA matches it firmly. Part of the rows lack a size; the others show once, few, many or a class for expanded clones.

TRBD2,TRBJ2-1,TRBV20-1,.,CSASQASGRGLDRSEQFF,TGCAGTGCTAGTCAGGCTAGCGGGAGAGGATTGGATAGGAGTGAGCAGTTCTTC
.,TRBJ1-1,TRBV7-8,.,CASSYRPRGWEIMNTEAFF,TGTGCCAGCAGCTACCGACCTAGAGGGTGGGAGATCATGAACACTGAAGCTTTCTTT
TRBD2,TRBJ2-1,TRBV10-3,.,CAISESGTSYFF,TGTGCCATCAGTGAGTCCGGGACTAGTTATTTCTTC
.,TRBJ1-1,TRBV6-2/TRBV6-3,.,CASSNGGPEAFF,TGTGCCAGCAGCAACGGGGGTCCTGAAGCTTTCTTT
.,TRBJ1-1,TRBV10-3,once,CAISEWQANGVNTEAFF,TGTGCCATCAGTGAGTGGCAGGCGAACGGGGTGAACACTGAAGCTTTCTTT
.,TRBJ2-3,TRBV11-3,.,CASRGGAVTDTQYF,TGTGCCAGCAGGGGGGGAGCGGTCACAGATACGCAGTATTTT
TRBD2,TRBJ2-1,TRBV5-1,.,CASAGRAYNEQFF,TGCGCCAGTGCCGGGAGGGCCTACAATGAGCAGTTCTTC
TRBD2,TRBJ2-2,TRBV28,.,CASNLGGWSPNTGELFF,TGTGCCAGCAACCTCGGGGGGTGGTCCCCAAACACCGGGGAGCTGTTTTTT
.,TRBJ2-5,TRBV2,.,CASSEGAPLAPVAQYF,TGTGCCAGCAGTGAAGGGGCCCCCCTAGCCCCTGTAGCCCAGTACTTC
TRBD2,TRBJ2-1,TRBV4-1,.,CASSQEPGRAWNEQFF,TGCGCCAGCAGCCAAGAGCCCGGGAGGGCCTGGAATGAGCAGTTCTTC
TRBD1,TRBJ2-6,TRBV4-2,once,CASSLWLLQGAPGANVLTF,TGTGCCAGCAGCCTTTGGCTCTTACAGGGGGCGCCCGGGGCCAACGTCCTGACTTTC
.,TRBJ1-5,TRBV5-8,.,CASSRLPNSNQPQHF,TGTGCCAGCAGCAGATTGCCTAATAGCAATCAGCCCCAGCATTTT
TRBD1,TRBJ2-7,TRBV6-6,.,CASSYFRGSYEQYF,TGTGCCAGCAGTTACTTCAGGGGGTCGTACGAGCAGTACTTC
TRBD1,TRBJ2-1,TRBV30,.,CAWSDPLGDRGPDEQFF,TGTGCCTGGAGTGATCCCCTTGGGGACAGGGGGCCCGATGAGCAGTTCTTC
TRBD1,TRBJ2-2,TRBV9,.,CASSIRTGNTGELFF,TGTGCCAGCAGCATCCGGACAGGAAACACCGGGGAGCTGTTTTTT
.,TRBJ1-1,TRBV2,.,CASREQELNTEAFF,TGTGCCAGCAGAGAACAGGAATTGAACACTGAAGCTTTCTTT
.,TRBJ2-2,TRBV9,.,CASSAREANTGELFF,TGTGCCAGCAGCGCCAGGGAAGCGAACACCGGGGAGCTGTTTTTT
TRBD1,TRBJ1-1,TRBV29-1,.,CSGDEGTGGTEAFF,TGCAGCGGCGACGAGGGGACAGGGGGCACTGAAGCTTTTTTT
TRBD1,TRBJ2-1,TRBV5-1,.,CASEATGGAYNEQFF,TGCGCCAGCGAAGCGACAGGGGGCGCGTACAATGAGCAGTTCTTC
.,TRBJ2-2,TRBV7-3,few,CASSLHAAANTGELFF,TGTGCCAGCAGCTTACATGCGGCAGCGAACACCGGGGAGCTGTTTTTT
.,TRBJ1-2,TRBV3-1/TRBV3-2,once,CASSQEGDRYGYTF,TGTGCCAGCAGCCAAGAAGGAGATAGGTATGGCTACACCTTC
.,TRBJ1-5,TRBV6-5,.,CASRPPGNQPQHF,TGTGCCAGCAGACCCCCCGGGAATCAGCCCCAGCATTTT
TRBD1,TRBJ1-2,TRBV19,many,CASWDRGFNGYTF,TGTGCCAGCTGGGACAGGGGGTTCAATGGCTACACCTTC
.,TRBJ1-1,TRBV7-9,.,CASGAAENTEAFF,TGTGCCAGCGGGGCCGCAGAGAACACTGAAGCTTTCTTT
.,TRBJ1-6,TRBV5-5,.,CASSLVQGGGSPLHF,TGTGCCAGCAGCTTGGTGCAGGGAGGTGGTTCACCCCTCCACTTT
.,TRBJ1-3,TRBV30,.,CAWSVKQGNTIYF,TGTGCCTGGAGTGTAAAGCAGGGGAACACCATATATTTT
TRBD1,TRBJ2-7,TRBV4-3,.,CASSHGTGTGEGEQYF,TGCGCCAGCAGCCATGGTACCGGGACAGGGGAGGGCGAGCAGTACTTC
TRBD1,TRBJ2-5,TRBV2,.,CASSEFTGGRETQYF,TGTGCCAGCAGTGAATTTACAGGGGGCAGAGAGACCCAGTACTTC
.,TRBJ2-2,TRBV6-5,.,CASSYTLGAGELFF,TGTGCCAGCAGTTATACCCTGGGCGCCGGGGAGCTGTTTTTT
.,TRBJ2-2,TRBV6-4,few,CASSDEPGAVTGELFF,TGTGCCAGCAGTGACGAGCCGGGAGCGGTCACCGGGGAGCTGTTTTTT
.,TRBJ1-4,TRBV10-1,once,CASSEVGEKLFF,TGCGCCAGCTCCGAGGTTGGAGAAAAACTGTTTTTT
TRBD2,TRBJ2-5,TRBV9,.,CASSVGASGGIQETQYF,TGTGCCAGCAGCGTAGGCGCTAGCGGGGGGATACAAGAGACCCAGTACTTC
.,TRBJ2-3,TRBV6-5,.,CATGPSSTDTQYF,TGTGCCACGGGTCCATCTAGCACAGATACGCAGTATTTT
.,TRBJ1-2,TRBV9,.,CASSVAGRGYTF,TGTGCCAGCAGCGTAGCCGGGAGGGGCTACACCTTC
TRBD1,TRBJ2-1,TRBV6-5,.,CASSPGQGDYNEQFF,TGTGCCAGCAGTCCGGGACAGGGGGATTACAATGAGCAGTTCTTC
.,TRBJ2-1,TRBV9,.,CASSGGQVSYNEQFF,TGTGCCAGCAGTGGCGGGCAGGTCTCCTACAATGAGCAGTTCTTC